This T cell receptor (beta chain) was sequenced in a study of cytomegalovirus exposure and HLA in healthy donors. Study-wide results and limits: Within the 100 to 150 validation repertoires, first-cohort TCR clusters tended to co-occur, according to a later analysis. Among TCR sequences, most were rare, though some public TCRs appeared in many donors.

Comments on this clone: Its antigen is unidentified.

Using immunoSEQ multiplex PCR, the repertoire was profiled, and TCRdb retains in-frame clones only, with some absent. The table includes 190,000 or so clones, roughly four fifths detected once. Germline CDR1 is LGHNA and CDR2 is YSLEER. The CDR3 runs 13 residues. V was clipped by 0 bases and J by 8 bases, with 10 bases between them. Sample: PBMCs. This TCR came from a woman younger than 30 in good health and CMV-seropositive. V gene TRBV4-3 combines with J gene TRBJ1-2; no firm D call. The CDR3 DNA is TGCGCCAGCAGCCAAGATCCCCCTCTGGGCTACACCTTC. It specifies CASSQDPPLGYTF.